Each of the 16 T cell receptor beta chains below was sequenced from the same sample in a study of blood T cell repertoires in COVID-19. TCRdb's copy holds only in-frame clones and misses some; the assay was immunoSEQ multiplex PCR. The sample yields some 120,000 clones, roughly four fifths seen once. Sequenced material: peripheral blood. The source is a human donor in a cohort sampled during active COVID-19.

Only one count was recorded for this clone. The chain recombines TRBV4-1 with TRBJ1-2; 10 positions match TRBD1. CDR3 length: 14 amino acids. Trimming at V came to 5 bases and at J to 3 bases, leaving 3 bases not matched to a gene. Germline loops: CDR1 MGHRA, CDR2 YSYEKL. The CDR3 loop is CASSWDRGYYGYTF. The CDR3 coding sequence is TGCGCCAGCAGCTGGGACAGGGGCTACTATGGCTACACCTTC.

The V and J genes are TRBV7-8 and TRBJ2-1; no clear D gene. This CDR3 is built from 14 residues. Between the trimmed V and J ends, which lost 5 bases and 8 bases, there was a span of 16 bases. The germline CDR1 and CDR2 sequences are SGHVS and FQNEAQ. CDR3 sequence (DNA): TGTGCCAGCAGCCCGTCTGTAGGTAGCTATGAGCAGTTCTTC. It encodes CASSPSVGSYEQFF.

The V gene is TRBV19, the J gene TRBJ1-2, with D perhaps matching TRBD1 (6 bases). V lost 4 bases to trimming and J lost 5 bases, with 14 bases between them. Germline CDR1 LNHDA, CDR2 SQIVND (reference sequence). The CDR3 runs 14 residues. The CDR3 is CASSKHTGLYGYTF. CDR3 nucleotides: TGTGCCAGTAGTAAACACACAGGGTTGTATGGCTACACCTTC.

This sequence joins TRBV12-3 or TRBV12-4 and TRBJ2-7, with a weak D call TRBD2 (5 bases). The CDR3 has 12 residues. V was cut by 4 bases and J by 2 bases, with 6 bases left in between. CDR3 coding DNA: TGTGCCAGCAGTTCGGGAACCTACGAGCAGTACTTC. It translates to CASSSGTYEQYF.

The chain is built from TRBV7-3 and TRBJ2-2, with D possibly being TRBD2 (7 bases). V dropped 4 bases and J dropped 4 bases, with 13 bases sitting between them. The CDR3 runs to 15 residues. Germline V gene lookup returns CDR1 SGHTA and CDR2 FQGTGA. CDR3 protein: CASSSRGAGTGELFF. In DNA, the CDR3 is TGTGCCAGCAGCTCTCGGGGGGCGGGCACCGGGGAGCTGTTTTTT.

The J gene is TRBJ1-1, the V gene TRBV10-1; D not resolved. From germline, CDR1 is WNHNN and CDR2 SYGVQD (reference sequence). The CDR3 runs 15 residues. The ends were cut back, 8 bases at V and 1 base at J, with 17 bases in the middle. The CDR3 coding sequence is TGCGCCAGCTCTCCCGGCGGTCGGAGGAACACTGAAGCTTTCTTT. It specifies CASSPGGRRNTEAFF.

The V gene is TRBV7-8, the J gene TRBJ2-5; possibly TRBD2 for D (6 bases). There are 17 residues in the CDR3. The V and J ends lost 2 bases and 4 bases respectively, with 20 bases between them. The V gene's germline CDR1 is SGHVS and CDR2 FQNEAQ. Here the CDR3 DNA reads TGTGCCAGCAGCTTACTCCCATCCCCGGGACTTGGAGAGACCCAGTACTTC. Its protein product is CASSLLPSPGLGETQYF. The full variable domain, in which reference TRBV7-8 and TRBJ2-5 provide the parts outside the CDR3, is GAGVSQSPRYKVAKRGQDVALRCDPISGHVSLFWYQQALGQGPEFLTYFQNEAQLDKSGLPSDRFFAERPEGSVSTLKIQRTQQEDSAVYLCASSLLPSPGLGETQYFGPGTRLLVL.

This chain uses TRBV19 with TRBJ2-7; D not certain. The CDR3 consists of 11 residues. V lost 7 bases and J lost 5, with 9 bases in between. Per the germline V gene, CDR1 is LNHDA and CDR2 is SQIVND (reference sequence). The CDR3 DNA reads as TGTGCCAGTAATTTCTGTCACGAGCAGTACTTC. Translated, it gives CASNFCHEQYF.

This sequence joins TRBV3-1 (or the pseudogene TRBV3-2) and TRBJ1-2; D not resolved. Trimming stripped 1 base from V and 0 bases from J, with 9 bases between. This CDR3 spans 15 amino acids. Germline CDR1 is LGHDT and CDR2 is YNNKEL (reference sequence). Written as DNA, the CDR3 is TGTGCCAGCAGCCAAGCGCTAGGTCCTAACTATGGCTACACCTTC. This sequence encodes CASSQALGPNYGYTF.

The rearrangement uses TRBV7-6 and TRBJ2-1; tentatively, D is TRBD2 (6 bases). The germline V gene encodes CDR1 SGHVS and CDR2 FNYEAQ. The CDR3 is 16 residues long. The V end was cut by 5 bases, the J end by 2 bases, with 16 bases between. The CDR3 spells CASSPQLAGTYNEQFF. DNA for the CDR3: TGTGCCAGCAGCCCACAACTAGCAGGGACCTACAATGAGCAGTTCTTC.

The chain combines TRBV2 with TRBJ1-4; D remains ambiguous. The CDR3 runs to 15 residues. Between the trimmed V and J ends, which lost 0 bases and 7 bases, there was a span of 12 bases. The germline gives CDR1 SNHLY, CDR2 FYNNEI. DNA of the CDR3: TGTGCCAGCAGTGAAGCCCCGGGTTCGGGTGAAAAACTGTTTTTT. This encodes CASSEAPGSGEKLFF.

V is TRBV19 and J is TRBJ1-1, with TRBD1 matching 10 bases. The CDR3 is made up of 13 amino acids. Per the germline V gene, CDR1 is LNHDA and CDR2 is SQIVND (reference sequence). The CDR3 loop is CAAGQGSRTEAFF. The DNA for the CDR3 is TGTGCGGCGGGACAGGGGAGTAGGACTGAAGCTTTCTTT.

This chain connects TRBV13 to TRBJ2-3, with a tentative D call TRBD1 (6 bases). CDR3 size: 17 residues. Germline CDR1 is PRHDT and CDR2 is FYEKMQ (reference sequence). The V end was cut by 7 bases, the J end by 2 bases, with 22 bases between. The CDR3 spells CASTPRGTRPPTDTQYF. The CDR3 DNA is TGTGCCAGCACCCCCAGGGGAACCCGACCCCCCACAGATACGCAGTATTTT. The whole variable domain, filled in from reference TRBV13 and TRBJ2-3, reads AAGVIQSPRHLIKEKRETATLKCYPIPRHDTVYWYQQGPGQDPQFLISFYEKMQSDKGSIPDRFSAQQFSDYHSELNMSSLELGDSALYFCASTPRGTRPPTDTQYFGPGTRLTVL.

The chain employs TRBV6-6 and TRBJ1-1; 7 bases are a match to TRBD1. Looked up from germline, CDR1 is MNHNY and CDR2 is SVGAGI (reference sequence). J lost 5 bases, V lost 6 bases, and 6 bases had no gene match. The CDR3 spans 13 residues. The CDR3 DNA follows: TGTGCCAGCAGAAAGGGGGCCGGTACTGAAGCTTTCTTT. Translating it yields CASRKGAGTEAFF.

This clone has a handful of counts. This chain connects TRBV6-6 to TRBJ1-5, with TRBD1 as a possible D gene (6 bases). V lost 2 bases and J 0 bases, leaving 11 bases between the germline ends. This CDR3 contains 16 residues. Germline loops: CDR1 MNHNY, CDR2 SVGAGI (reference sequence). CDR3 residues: CASSYAGQNSNQPQHF. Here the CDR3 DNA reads TGTGCCAGCAGTTACGCCGGACAGAATAGCAATCAGCCCCAGCATTTT.

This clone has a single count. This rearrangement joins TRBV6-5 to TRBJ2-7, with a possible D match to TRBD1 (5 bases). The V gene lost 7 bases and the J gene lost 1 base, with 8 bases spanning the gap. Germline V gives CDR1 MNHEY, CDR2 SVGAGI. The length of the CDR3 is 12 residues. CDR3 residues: CASIGDSYEQYF. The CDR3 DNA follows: TGTGCCAGCATAGGGGATTCCTACGAGCAGTACTTC.